Here is one TCR beta chain with its context. The data were obtained in a study of identical twins. All of the donors were Caucasians in good health. From the 5' RACE reads, TCRdb called clonotypes with MiXCR, one entry per CDR3 protein. The repertoire consists of 600,000 to 800,000 distinct CDR3 sequences, with 21% occurring once and the leading ten covering 4% to 5.5%. Germline-derived CDR1 and CDR2 are MNHEY and SMNVEV (reference sequence). V was pared by 5 bases and J by 1 base, with 15 bases between. The CDR3 covers 15 residues. The same sample was also used in a study of T cells expressing NK-cell markers. That source reports: Dominant NKG2C+ clonotype frequencies of roughly 1.0-7.0% of CD8+ T cells were measured in about six donors. Dominance of the CD3+CD56-NKG2C+ fraction by these clonotypes also held in four donors.

The V and J genes are TRBV27 and TRBJ2-7, with D tentatively TRBD1 or TRBD2 (5 bases each). The clonotype originates from a woman aged 18-35 years in good health. Input material: PBMCs. The CDR3 reads CASSPQGVWSYEQYF. CDR3 nucleotide sequence: TGTGCCAGCAGTCCGCAGGGAGTTTGGTCCTACGAGCAGTACTTC.